This T cell receptor (beta chain) is drawn from a study of blood T cell repertoires in COVID-19. The CDR3 covers 15 residues. Germline loops: CDR1 SNHLY, CDR2 FYNNEI. The J segment lost 7 bases and the V segment lost 5 bases, leaving 7 bases of the junction unmatched. Methods used by the authors: Estimated nucleated cell counts came from reference gene primer amplification. Method: immunoSEQ multiplex PCR; TCRdb's copy keeps in-frame clones and lacks some. V, J and clone size are taken as reported in that table, and D and trimming were inferred from the DNA itself. The repertoire consists of about 350,000 clones, with roughly 87% occurring once and the leading ten covering over 0.8%.

The gene calls are TRBV2 and TRBJ2-1, with 11 positions matching TRBD2. Sequenced input: PBMCs or T cells enriched from blood (not recorded which). The TCR was taken from a woman between 25 and 40 years old who had recovered from COVID-19. The CDR3 here is CASSRERLAGNEQFF. CDR3 nucleotide sequence: TGTGCCAGCAGTAGGGAGAGACTAGCGGGAAATGAGCAGTTCTTC. The full variable domain, its missing parts supplied by reference TRBV2 and TRBJ2-1, is EPEVTQTPSHQVTQMGQEVILRCVPISNHLYFYWYRQILGQKVEFLVSFYNNEISEKSEIFDDQFSVERPDGSNFTLKIRSTKLEDSAMYFCASSRERLAGNEQFFGPGTRLTVL.